These 23 T cell receptor beta chains originate from one sample sequenced in a study of cytomegalovirus exposure and HLA in healthy donors. It was with 60 Vbeta and 13 Jbeta primers that the PCR ran. Some clones are missing from TCRdb's copy, which holds only in-frame ones; the method was immunoSEQ multiplex PCR. The sample shows around 99,000 clones, 81% of them seen only once. Sequenced input: PBMCs. These receptors came from a woman aged 25 to 39 in good health and CMV-seronegative.

The genes are TRBV6-4 and TRBJ1-2, with 7 bases identical to TRBD1. Germline V CDR1 and CDR2: MRHNA, SNTAGT. V lost 5 bases, J lost 5 bases, and 8 bases stayed unmatched. This CDR3 has 14 amino acids. CDR3 coding DNA: TGTGCCAGCAGTAGCGAGGGACAGTTGTATGGCTACACCTTC. This codes for CASSSEGQLYGYTF.

This clone appeared a single time. The chain's CDR3 is CASSQLSYEQYF. The CDR3 DNA sequence: TGTGCCAGCAGCCAACTCTCCTACGAGCAGTACTTC. This chain connects TRBV14 to TRBJ2-7; no clear D gene. Germline CDR1 reads SGHDN; CDR2 reads FVKESK. V lost 2 bases to trimming and J lost 0 bases, with 2 bases between them. CDR3 length: 12 residues.

The genes are TRBV5-4 and TRBJ1-2, with D tentatively TRBD1 (6 bases). The germline V and J ends were trimmed by 3 bases and 0 bases, with 18 bases remaining between them. Germline lookup yields CDR1 SGHNT and CDR2 YYREEE (reference sequence). This CDR3 has 17 residues. Here the CDR3 reads CASSSGTLDLANYGYTF. CDR3 coding DNA: TGTGCCAGCAGCTCCGGGACACTTGACCTAGCTAACTATGGCTACACCTTC.

V gene TRBV28 combines with J gene TRBJ1-5; 9 bases match TRBD1. Germline V gene lookup returns CDR1 MDHEN and CDR2 SYDVKM. After removal of 7 bases from V and 7 bases from J, the junction contained 8 bases not matched to a gene. CDR3 size: 14 residues. CDR3 sequence reads: CASKGQGVWQPQHF. The CDR3 DNA sequence: TGTGCCAGCAAGGGACAGGGTGTCTGGCAGCCCCAGCATTTT.

In nucleotides, the CDR3 is TGTGCCAGCAGTTACTCCCCCCACTACTCTGGAAACACCATATATTTT. The encoded protein is CASSYSPHYSGNTIYF. V is TRBV6-5 and J is TRBJ1-3; no firm D call. Germline-derived CDR1 and CDR2 are MNHEY and SVGAGI. The V and J ends lost 0 bases and 0 bases respectively, with 9 bases between them. The CDR3 extends over 16 amino acids.

This clone was seen only a few times. The V gene is TRBV28, the J gene TRBJ2-4; TRBD1 aligns across 8 bases. The CDR3 covers 16 residues. J gave up 0 bases and V 5 bases, and 6 bases lay outside the gene matches. Germline lookup yields CDR1 MDHEN and CDR2 SYDVKM. The CDR3 DNA is TGTGCCAGCAGTATAGGGGGACAGGTAGCCAAAAACATTCAGTACTTC. Its protein is CASSIGGQVAKNIQYF.

The CDR3 here is CASSSGQDLGYTF. The CDR3 nucleotides read TGTGCCAGCAGCTCAGGACAGGACCTTGGCTACACCTTC. The chain links TRBV5-4 to TRBJ1-2, with 7 bases identical to TRBD1. CDR1 and CDR2 from the germline V gene are SGHNT and YYREEE (reference sequence). The CDR3 runs 13 residues. V dropped 3 bases and J dropped 7; count of bases not matched to a gene: 6.

J is TRBJ2-2 and V is TRBV29-1; no definite D call. The germline CDR1 and CDR2 sequences are SQVTM and ANQGSEA. The CDR3 is 15 residues long. Trimming removed 0 bases at V and 8 bases at J, with 16 bases between. This CDR3 is CSVEEGVQETGELFF. The CDR3 region has the DNA TGCAGCGTTGAAGAGGGCGTCCAAGAAACTGGGGAGCTGTTTTTT.

V usage is TRBV7-2 and J usage is TRBJ2-6; 8 positions match TRBD1. The junction had 7 bases not matched to a gene; V was cut back by 3 bases and J by 6 bases. The CDR3 totals 16 residues. Germline CDR1 and CDR2: SGHTA and FQGNSA. This chain's CDR3 is CASSLMETGAANVLTF. CDR3 DNA sequence: TGTGCCAGCAGCTTGATGGAGACAGGGGCGGCCAACGTCCTGACTTTC.

The chain couples TRBV5-1 to TRBJ2-5; 7 bases match TRBD1. Germline CDR1 SGHRS, CDR2 YFSETQ. Trimming cost V 3 bases and J 5 bases; bases outside gene matches: 10. The CDR3 has 15 amino acids. The CDR3 protein is CASSSRDSLGETQYF. The CDR3 coding sequence is TGCGCCAGCAGCTCAAGGGACAGTTTGGGGGAGACCCAGTACTTC.

The count of this clone is one. The rearrangement joins TRBV6-6 to TRBJ2-7; 7 bases match TRBD2. The germline V gene has CDR1 MNHNY and CDR2 SVGAGI (reference sequence). There are 15 residues in the CDR3. V trimming: 6 bases; J trimming: 2 bases; junction bases outside the gene matches: 10. CDR3 region: CASRAPGGAPYEQYF. In nucleotides, the CDR3 is TGTGCCAGCAGAGCCCCGGGGGGTGCACCCTACGAGCAGTACTTC.

This chain uses TRBV11-2 with TRBJ1-1; perhaps TRBD1 as D (5 bases). CDR1 is SGHAT, CDR2 FQNNGV, per germline. CDR3 length equals 19 residues. Trimming left V 5 bases short and J 5 bases short, with 30 bases between. DNA for the CDR3: TGTGCCAGCAGCCTGGGTATACCTTCGCGCGGGGCCCTCGGAACTGAAGCTTTCTTT. Translated, it gives CASSLGIPSRGALGTEAFF.

The chain employs TRBV28 and TRBJ1-2, with D perhaps TRBD1 (5 bases). The CDR3 sequence is 17 residues long. V was trimmed by 7 bases and J by 11 bases, leaving 32 bases between them. Germline V gene sequence: CDR1 MDHEN, CDR2 SYDVKM. The CDR3 DNA reads as TGTGCCAGCAACTCGGCGGGCGGGGCAGGCACGCTATGGAGGTACACCTTC. Translating gives CASNSAGGAGTLWRYTF.

V and J are TRBV2 and TRBJ1-5; 7 bases map to TRBD1. Germline V gene lookup returns CDR1 SNHLY and CDR2 FYNNEI. J lost 7 bases, V lost 6 bases, and 6 bases had no gene match. The CDR3 contains 13 residues. DNA of the CDR3: TGTGCCAGCAGGCAGGGGGGAGGACAGCCCCAGCATTTT. Residues: CASRQGGGQPQHF.

The rearrangement uses TRBV5-1 and TRBJ2-1; D is undetermined. V was cut by 2 bases and J by 4 bases, with 4 bases left in between. CDR1 is SGHRS, CDR2 YFSETQ, per germline. The CDR3 has 12 amino acids. The DNA of the CDR3 is TGCGCCAGCAGCTTTCAGTACAATGAGCAGTTCTTC. Amino acid sequence: CASSFQYNEQFF.

The rearrangement links TRBV4-2 to TRBJ2-5, with D hard to call. TRBJ2-7 explains the end of the DNA better; the J call may be wrong. From germline, CDR1 is LGHNA and CDR2 YNFKEQ. The CDR3 length is 15 residues. The CDR3: CASSQALLSSYEQYF. CDR3 DNA: TGTGCCAGCAGCCAAGCCCTCCTGAGCTCCTACGAGCAGTACTTC.

CDR3 coding DNA: TGTGCCAGCAGTTCGGGACTAGCGGGAGAATTCTTTTCCTACAATGAGCAGTTCTTC. Amino acids: CASSSGLAGEFFSYNEQFF. V usage is TRBV27 and J usage is TRBJ2-1; the match to TRBD2 covers 14 bases. CDR3 size: 19 residues. V dropped 4 bases and J dropped 1; count of bases not matched to a gene: 9. Germline values: CDR1 MNHEY, CDR2 SMNVEV (reference sequence).

As DNA, the CDR3 is TGTGCCAGCGGGGAGAACTATGGCTACACCTTC. It codes for CASGENYGYTF. The chain joins TRBV6-1 to TRBJ1-2; D is uncertain. V was pared by 8 bases and J by 2 bases, with 6 bases between. The germline CDR1 and CDR2 sequences are MNHNS and SASEGT. The CDR3 loop spans 11 amino acids.

V gene TRBV18 combines with J gene TRBJ2-1, with TRBD1 identical over 9 bases. This CDR3 region has 15 residues. V shed 6 bases, J shed 7 bases, and the junction held 10 bases outside the gene matches. Germline V gene lookup returns CDR1 KGHSH and CDR2 LQKENI. The CDR3 nucleotides read TGTGCCAGCTCCCCGGGACCGGGGACAGGGAATGAGCAGTTCTTC. It specifies CASSPGPGTGNEQFF.

This clone was detected a few times. This sequence joins TRBV7-2 and TRBJ1-1, with a weak D call TRBD1 (5 bases). The CDR3 covers 15 residues. In germline, CDR1 is SGHTA, CDR2 FQGNSA. Trimming took 2 bases from V and 4 from J, leaving 14 bases between them. The CDR3 DNA reads TGTGCCAGCAGCTTATCGGTCAGGGTGGGCACTGAAGCTTTCTTT. Its translation: CASSLSVRVGTEAFF.

The chain joins TRBV5-1 to TRBJ2-2; TRBD1 matches 9 bases. The V gene's germline CDR1 is SGHRS and CDR2 YFSETQ. CDR3 length equals 16 residues. Trimming at V came to 2 bases and at J to 2 bases, leaving 4 bases not matched to a gene. CDR3 in amino acids: CASSLGGQGNTGELFF. The CDR3 DNA reads TGCGCCAGCAGCTTAGGGGGACAGGGAAACACCGGGGAGCTGTTTTTT. Supplemented by reference TRBV5-1 and TRBJ2-2, the full variable domain reads KAGVTQTPRYLIKTRGQQVTLSCSPISGHRSVSWYQQTPGQGLQFLFEYFSETQRNKGNFPGRFSGRQFSNSRSEMNVSTLELGDSALYLCASSLGGQGNTGELFFGEGSRLTVL.

CDR3 protein: CASSPRGGAYNEQFF. The CDR3 DNA follows: TGTGCCAGCTCACCACGAGGGGGCGCGTACAATGAGCAGTTCTTC. The chain combines TRBV18 with TRBJ2-1, with TRBD1 matching 7 bases. J gave up 4 bases and V 1 base, and 4 bases lay outside the gene matches. CDR3 length: 15 amino acids. The germline gives CDR1 KGHSH, CDR2 LQKENI.

The chain joins TRBV28 to TRBJ2-7, with TRBD2 identical over 7 bases. CDR1 and CDR2 (germline): MDHEN, SYDVKM. V was pared by 2 bases and J by 8 bases, with 15 bases of the junction left unmatched. This CDR3 is built from 16 residues. CDR3 sequence: CASSLGNGRLLEQQYF. In DNA form, the CDR3 reads TGTGCCAGCAGTTTAGGAAACGGGAGGCTTCTTGAGCAGCAGTACTTC. The full variable domain, rest sourced from reference TRBV28 and TRBJ2-7, is DVKVTQSSRYLVKRTGEKVFLECVQDMDHENMFWYRQDPGLGLRLIYFSYDVKMKEKGDIPEGYSVSREKKERFSLILESASTNQTSMYLCASSLGNGRLLEQQYFGPGTRLTVT.